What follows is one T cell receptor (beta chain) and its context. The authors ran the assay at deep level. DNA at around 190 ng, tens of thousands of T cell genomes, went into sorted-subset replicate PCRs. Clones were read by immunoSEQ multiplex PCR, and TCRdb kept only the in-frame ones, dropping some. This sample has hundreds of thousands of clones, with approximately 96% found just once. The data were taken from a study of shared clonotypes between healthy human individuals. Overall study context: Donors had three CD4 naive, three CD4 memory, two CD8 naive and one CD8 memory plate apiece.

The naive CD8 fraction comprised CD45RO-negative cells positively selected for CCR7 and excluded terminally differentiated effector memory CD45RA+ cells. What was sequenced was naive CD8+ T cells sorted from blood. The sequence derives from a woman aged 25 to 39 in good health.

Here the CDR3 DNA reads TGTGCCAGCAGTTTACCCCTGGGCTCCTACAATGAGCAGTTCTTC. It is translated as CASSLPLGSYNEQFF. V usage is TRBV6-1 and J usage is TRBJ2-1; D remains ambiguous. Per germline, CDR1 MNHNS and CDR2 SASEGT. V dropped 5 bases and J dropped 0 bases, with 11 bases sitting between them. The CDR3 loop spans 15 amino acids.